These T cell receptor beta chains were read from a single sample in a study of T cell responses to AZD1222 COVID-19 vaccine. Sequencing was performed with immunoSEQ multiplex PCR; in TCRdb, only in-frame clones are kept and a portion is missing. The sample contains about 180,000 clones, roughly 91% of which appear only once. The material was peripheral blood, obtained 28 days after the second dose of the MenACWY control vaccine. The receptors come from an adult who received the MenACWY meningococcal vaccine as a control. CDR3s include the opening cysteine and the closing phenylalanine or tryptophan. The D gene is left open where the match is weak. Not all rows give a size; the values are once, few, many and, for expanded clones, a class.

abundance	d_gene	v_gene	j_gene	CDR3nt	CDR3aa
.	.	TRBV4-3	TRBJ2-2	TGCGCCAGCAGCCCTTCTAATGGGGTAGGGACCGGGGAGCTGTTTTTT	CASSPSNGVGTGELFF
.	TRBD1	TRBV7-9	TRBJ1-2	TGTGCCAGCAGCTTAGGGGGACAGTACGGAGGCTACACCTTC	CASSLGGQYGGYTF
.	.	TRBV28	TRBJ2-5	TGTGCCAGCAAGGCAGGGTCGGAGACCCAGTACTTC	CASKAGSETQYF
.	TRBD1	TRBV7-2	TRBJ1-5	TGTGCCAGCAGCCCCTCCGGGACAGGGGGAGAACCCCAGCATTTT	CASSPSGTGGEPQHF
.	.	TRBV3-1/TRBV3-2	TRBJ2-4	TGTGCCAGCAGCCAAGATCCCGGGGGAATCGGAAACATTCAGTACTTC	CASSQDPGGIGNIQYF
few	TRBD2	TRBV7-9	TRBJ2-3	TGTGCCAGCAGCAGTACGACTAGCGGGGTTACAGATACGCAGTATTTT	CASSSTTSGVTDTQYF
.	.	TRBV6-2/TRBV6-3	TRBJ2-7	TGTGCCAGCAGTGATCGGGGGTGGGAGCAGTACTTC	CASSDRGWEQYF
.	.	TRBV5-1	TRBJ1-1	TGCGCCAGCAGCTTGGAACAAACTGAAGCTTTCTTT	CASSLEQTEAFF
.	TRBD1	TRBV12-3/TRBV12-4	TRBJ1-6	TGTGCCAGCACCTCGGACAGGGCTTCACCCCTCCACTTT	CASTSDRASPLHF
.	TRBD2	TRBV30	TRBJ2-3	TGTGCCTGGAGTGTGGGTAGCGGGGGGTCCACAGATACGCAGTATTTT	CAWSVGSGGSTDTQYF
.	.	TRBV4-1	TRBJ2-5	TGCGCCAGCAGCCAAGTGGGGGCAGGGGCCAGGGAGACCCAGTACTTC	CASSQVGAGARETQYF
.	.	TRBV18	TRBJ1-5	TGTGCCAGCTCACCCAAGGGAGGGACCCGGGGTGCCCAGCATTTT	CASSPKGGTRGAQHF
.	TRBD1	TRBV28	TRBJ1-5	TGTGCCAGCAGTTCCCCCCCCGGGACAGGCAAACAGCCCCAGCATTTT	CASSSPPGTGKQPQHF
.	TRBD1	TRBV19	TRBJ1-1	TGTGCCAGTCGGGAGGGGGCCCTGAACACTGAAGCTTTCTTT	CASREGALNTEAFF
.	TRBD1	TRBV7-2	TRBJ1-6	TGTGCCAGCAGCTTAGATGGGACAGCATCACCCCTCCACTTT	CASSLDGTASPLHF
.	.	TRBV4-3	TRBJ2-5	TGCGCCAGCAGCCAAGATCCCCACAGTGAGACCCAGTACTTC	CASSQDPHSETQYF
.	TRBD1	TRBV20-1	TRBJ1-5	TGCAGTGCTAGTAGGACAGGGATCAATCAGCCCCAGCATTTT	CSASRTGINQPQHF
.	TRBD2	TRBV6-6	TRBJ2-5	TGTGCCAGCAGGCAGACTAGCGGGGGGTCCGAAGAGACCCAGTACTTC	CASRQTSGGSEETQYF
.	.	TRBV5-1	TRBJ1-3	TGCGCCAGCAGCTTGGGTCAGGGACTTGGAAACACCATATATTTT	CASSLGQGLGNTIYF
.	.	TRBV5-4	TRBJ1-2	TGTGCCAGCAGCCCCGCCGGGCAGCTCAACTATGGCTACACCTTC	CASSPAGQLNYGYTF
once	.	TRBV2	TRBJ1-5	TGTGCCAGCAGTGGTGCAGGGATCAATCAGCCCCAGCATTTT	CASSGAGINQPQHF
.	TRBD2	TRBV4-2	TRBJ2-1	TGTGCCAGCAGCCAAGATTCCCTAGCGGGGTTCAATGAGCAGTTCTTC	CASSQDSLAGFNEQFF
.	.	TRBV7-2	TRBJ2-1	TGTGCCAGCAGCTCTCAGGGCCCGGGGTACAATGAGCAGTTCTTC	CASSSQGPGYNEQFF
.	TRBD1	TRBV19	TRBJ1-1	TGTGCCAGTAGTAGGACAGGGGCAATGAACACTGAAGCTTTCTTT	CASSRTGAMNTEAFF